This T cell receptor (beta chain) derives from a study of T cell responses to AZD1222 COVID-19 vaccine. CDR1 and CDR2 from the germline V gene are MNHEY and SVGAGI. This CDR3 spans 15 amino acids. V lost 6 bases, J lost 2 bases, and 14 bases lay in between. The table lists this clone with a count of one. As yet, its antigen is unknown. Only in-frame clones appear in the TCRdb table, and some are missing; sequencing was by immunoSEQ multiplex PCR. The profile covers some 80,000 clones, with roughly nine tenths appearing a single time and 2.5% to 4% taken by the ten largest. Study-wide results and caveats: The peak T cell response came first, and repertoires were sampled only after it. Within unmutated variant regions lay the reported targets of nearly half of spike-specific TCRs. Seropositivity was recorded at baseline in only 6 or 7 AZD1222 recipients.

This chain joins TRBV6-5 and TRBJ1-3; no clear D gene. The receptor was isolated from an adult who received the AZD1222 COVID-19 vaccine. This specimen consisted of peripheral blood, obtained 28 days after the second AZD1222 dose. The CDR3 spells CASRSRWRAGNTIYF. CDR3 in DNA: TGTGCCAGCAGAAGCCGCTGGAGGGCTGGAAACACCATATATTTT.